This passage covers 6 T cell receptor beta chains from one sample sequenced in a study of technical replicates of blood from a few donors (dated by TCRdb to 2016 to 2017). Receptors were amplified or captured by the immunoSEQ multiplex PCR assay. TCRdb stores this immuneACCESS table with in-frame sequences only. Part of the clones is absent; in the studies checked, under half of the shortfall reflects unresolved V genes, and no reason is known for the rest. This sample comprises about 82,000 clones, just over 95% of them detected only once. 0.37% of the sample goes to the ten largest clones. Input material: T cells isolated from PBMCs. These TCRs come from a human donor in good health.

This chain uses TRBV19 with TRBJ2-1; 10 nucleotides match TRBD2. Losses at the gene ends were 8 bases for V and 3 bases for J; bases not matched to a gene: 10. CDR3 length: 16 amino acids. Germline V gene data show CDR1 as LNHDA and CDR2 as SQIVND (reference sequence). The CDR3 region has the DNA TGTGCCAGTCGGACTAGCGGACTCGATTTCTACAATGAGCAGTTCTTC. Amino acids: CASRTSGLDFYNEQFF.

The chain carries TRBV11-2 and TRBJ1-2; TRBD1 agrees at 7 bases. Looked up from germline, CDR1 is SGHAT and CDR2 is FQNNGV. CDR3 length: 13 residues. The ends lost 2 bases at V and 4 bases at J; junction bases unmatched: 1. The CDR3 bases are TGTGCCAGCAGCTTATCAGGGGGCTATGGCTACACCTTC. This encodes CASSLSGGYGYTF. Full variable domain (rest looked up from reference TRBV11-2 and TRBJ1-2): EAGVAQSPRYKIIEKRQSVAFWCNPISGHATLYWYQQILGQGPKLLIQFQNNGVVDDSQLPKDRFSAERLKGVDSTLKIQPAKLEDSAVYLCASSLSGGYGYTFGSGTRLTVV.

The V and J genes are TRBV18 and TRBJ2-1; TRBD1 agrees at 8 bases. The CDR3 has 14 residues. The germline V gene has CDR1 KGHSH and CDR2 LQKENI. Germline trimming cut 3 bases from V and 5 bases from J; bases unmatched to any gene: 3. The DNA of the CDR3 is TGTGCCAGCTCACCCCAGACAGGGGACAATGAGCAGTTCTTC. Its translation: CASSPQTGDNEQFF.

This chain joins TRBV30 and TRBJ2-2, with 10 bases fitting TRBD2. The CDR3 sequence is 14 residues long. The V segment lost 2 bases and the J segment 4 bases; nucleotides outside the gene matches: 1. CDR1 and CDR2 (germline): GTSNPN, SVGIG (reference sequence). Here the CDR3 DNA reads TGTGCCTGGAGTAGGACTAGCGGCACCGGGGAGCTGTTTTTT. Amino acids: CAWSRTSGTGELFF.

The V gene is TRBV6-5, the J gene TRBJ2-7, with 10 bases identical to TRBD1. The CDR3 spans 14 residues. J was trimmed by 4 bases and V by 6 bases; bases with no gene match: 6. In germline, CDR1 is MNHEY, CDR2 SVGAGI. The CDR3 region has the DNA TGTGCCAGCAGAGAGACAGGGGGCGATTACGAGCAGTACTTC. It encodes CASRETGGDYEQYF.

V and J are TRBV29-1 and TRBJ2-5; 11 positions agree with TRBD2. J was trimmed by 5 bases and V by 3 bases; bases with no gene match: 5. Germline lookup yields CDR1 SQVTM and CDR2 ANQGSEA. CDR3 size: 14 residues. The CDR3 protein is CSVDSGRAGETQYF. The CDR3 DNA is TGCAGCGTTGATAGCGGGAGGGCCGGGGAGACCCAGTACTTC.